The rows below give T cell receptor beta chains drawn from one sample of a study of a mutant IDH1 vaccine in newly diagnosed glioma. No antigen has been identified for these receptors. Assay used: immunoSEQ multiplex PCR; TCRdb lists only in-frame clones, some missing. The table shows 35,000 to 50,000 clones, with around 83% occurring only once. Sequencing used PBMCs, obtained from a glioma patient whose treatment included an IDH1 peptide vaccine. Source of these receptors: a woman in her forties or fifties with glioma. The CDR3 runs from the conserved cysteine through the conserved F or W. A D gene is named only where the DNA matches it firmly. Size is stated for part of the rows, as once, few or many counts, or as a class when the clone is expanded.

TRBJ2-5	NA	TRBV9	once	CASSPLSPWESETQYF	TGTGCCAGCAGCCCACTCTCCCCCTGGGAGTCTGAGACCCAGTACTTC
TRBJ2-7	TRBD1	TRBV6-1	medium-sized	CASSEGTGGYEQYF	TGTGCCAGCAGTGAAGGGACAGGGGGCTACGAGCAGTACTTC
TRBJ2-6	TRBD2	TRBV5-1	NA	CASSLGTGGSQSGANVLTF	TGCGCCAGCAGCTTGGGGACCGGGGGGAGCCAGTCTGGGGCCAACGTCCTGACTTTC
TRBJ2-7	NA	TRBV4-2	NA	CASTTGTSEQYF	TGTGCCAGCACCACCGGGACTTCTGAGCAGTACTTC
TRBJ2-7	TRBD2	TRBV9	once	CASSVGQRGDPYEQYF	TGTGCCAGCAGCGTAGGTCAGCGGGGCGATCCCTACGAGCAGTACTTC
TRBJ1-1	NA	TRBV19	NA	CASSIVGGKTEAFF	TGTGCCAGTAGTATAGTTGGGGGGAAAACTGAAGCTTTCTTT
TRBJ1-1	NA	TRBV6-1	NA	CASSEKKTGFLVTEAFF	TGTGCCAGCAGTGAGAAGAAGACAGGTTTTTTGGTGACTGAAGCTTTCTTT
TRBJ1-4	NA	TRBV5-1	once	CASSLSFGKPNEKLFF	TGCGCCAGCAGCTTATCATTCGGCAAACCTAATGAAAAACTGTTTTTT
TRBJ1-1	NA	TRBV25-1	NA	CASSRGGEDEAFF	TGTGCCAGCAGCAGAGGAGGGGAAGATGAAGCTTTCTTT
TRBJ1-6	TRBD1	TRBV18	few	CASSPLGAGGFSPLHF	TGTGCCAGCTCACCACTTGGGGCAGGGGGTTTTTCACCCCTCCACTTT
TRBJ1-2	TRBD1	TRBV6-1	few	CASSELATGTGDYGYTF	TGTGCCAGCAGTGAACTTGCGACAGGGACGGGAGACTATGGCTACACCTTC
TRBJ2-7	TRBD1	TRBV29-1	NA	CSVDGFRDRGTYEQYF	TGCAGCGTTGATGGGTTTCGGGACAGGGGGACCTACGAGCAGTACTTC
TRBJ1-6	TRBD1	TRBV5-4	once	CASSLGQGARNSPLHF	TGTGCCAGCAGCTTGGGGCAGGGGGCGCGAAATTCACCCCTCCACTTT
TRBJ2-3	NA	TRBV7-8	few	CASSLVGTDTQYF	TGTGCCAGCAGCTTAGTCGGCACAGATACGCAGTATTTT
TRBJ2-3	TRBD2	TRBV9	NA	CASSATLAGATDTQYF	TGTGCCAGCAGCGCGACTTTAGCGGGGGCGACAGATACGCAGTATTTT
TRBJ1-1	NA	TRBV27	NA	CASRRGSDTEAFF	TGTGCCAGCAGGAGGGGAAGCGACACTGAAGCTTTCTTT
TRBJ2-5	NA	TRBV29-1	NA	CSAADGTGGTQYF	TGCAGCGCTGCGGACGGGACCGGGGGGACCCAGTACTTC
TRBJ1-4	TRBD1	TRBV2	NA	CASSGLGDRGEKLFF	TGTGCCAGCAGTGGCCTCGGGGACAGGGGTGAAAAACTGTTTTTT
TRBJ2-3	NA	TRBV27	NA	CASSHSPGGDTQYF	TGTGCCAGCAGTCACTCCCCAGGAGGGGATACGCAGTATTTT
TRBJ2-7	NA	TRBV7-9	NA	CASSLQVPDNYEQYF	TGTGCCAGCAGCTTACAGGTTCCGGACAACTACGAGCAGTACTTC
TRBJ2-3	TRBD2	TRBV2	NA	CASRRAGGPTDTQYF	TGTGCCAGCAGGAGAGCGGGGGGTCCCACAGATACGCAGTATTTT
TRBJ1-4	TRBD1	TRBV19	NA	CASSRGTATNEKLFF	TGTGCCAGTAGTAGGGGGACAGCAACTAATGAAAAACTGTTTTTT
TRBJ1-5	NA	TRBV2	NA	CASTRTRDTSNQPQHF	TGTGCCAGCACGAGAACCCGGGACACCTCTAATCAGCCCCAGCATTTT
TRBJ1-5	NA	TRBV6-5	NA	CASNRQPQHF	TGTGCCAGCAATCGTCAGCCCCAGCATTTT
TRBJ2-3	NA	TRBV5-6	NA	CASSLYQPDTQYF	TGTGCCAGCAGCTTATATCAGCCAGATACGCAGTATTTT
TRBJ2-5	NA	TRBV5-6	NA	CASSLPGGKETQYF	TGTGCCAGCAGCTTGCCTGGGGGGAAAGAGACCCAGTACTTC
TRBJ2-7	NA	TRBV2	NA	CASSEDSWKGNEQYF	TGTGCCAGCAGTGAAGATAGTTGGAAAGGGAACGAGCAGTACTTC
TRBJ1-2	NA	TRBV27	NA	CASSFAQGPHYGYTF	TGTGCCAGCAGTTTCGCCCAGGGGCCCCACTATGGCTACACCTTC
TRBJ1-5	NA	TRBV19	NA	CASSIGGSNQPQHF	TGTGCCAGTAGTATTGGGGGTAGCAATCAGCCCCAGCATTTT
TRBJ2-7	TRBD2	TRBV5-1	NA	CASSFLGGTYEQYF	TGCGCCAGCAGCTTCTTGGGAGGGACCTACGAGCAGTACTTC
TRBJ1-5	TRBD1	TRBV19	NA	CASSRLQDRARRNQPQHF	TGTGCCAGTAGTAGGTTACAGGACAGGGCAAGAAGGAATCAGCCCCAGCATTTT
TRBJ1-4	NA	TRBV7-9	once	CASSLPFTEKLFF	TGTGCCAGCAGCTTACCCTTCACTGAAAAACTGTTTTTT
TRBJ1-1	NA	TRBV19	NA	CASSENTEAFF	TGTGCCAGTAGTGAGAACACTGAAGCTTTCTTT
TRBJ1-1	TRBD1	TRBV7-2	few	CASSELQGAGTEAFF	TGTGCCAGCAGCGAACTACAGGGGGCAGGCACTGAAGCTTTCTTT
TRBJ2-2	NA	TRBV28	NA	CASAAGELFF	TGTGCCAGCGCGGCCGGGGAGCTGTTTTTT
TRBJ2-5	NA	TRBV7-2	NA	CASSLGGGRETQYF	TGTGCCAGCAGCTTAGGTGGGGGGCGAGAGACCCAGTACTTC
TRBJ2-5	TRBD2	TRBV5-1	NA	CASSLRASGGAGETQYF	TGCGCCAGCAGCTTGCGTGCCAGCGGGGGGGCCGGAGAGACCCAGTACTTC
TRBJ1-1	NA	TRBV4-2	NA	CASSQARENTEAFF	TGTGCCAGCAGCCAAGCCAGGGAGAACACTGAAGCTTTCTTT
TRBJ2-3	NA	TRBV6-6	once	CASSGGRSTDTQYF	TGTGCCAGCAGTGGCGGACGGAGCACAGATACGCAGTATTTT
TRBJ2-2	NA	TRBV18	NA	CASSPRWDTSNTGELFF	TGTGCCAGCTCACCACGGTGGGACACGTCGAACACCGGGGAGCTGTTTTTT
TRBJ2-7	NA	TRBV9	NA	CASSTGDTYEQYF	TGTGCCAGCAGCACCGGGGACACCTACGAGCAGTACTTC
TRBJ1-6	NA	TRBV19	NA	CATLGDYNSPLHF	TGTGCCACGCTCGGGGACTATAATTCACCCCTCCACTTT
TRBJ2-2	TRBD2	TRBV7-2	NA	CASSPGGVGNTGELFF	TGTGCCAGCAGCCCGGGGGGGGTGGGGAACACCGGGGAGCTGTTTTTT
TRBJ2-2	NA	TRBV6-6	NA	CASSYYLGSYTGELFF	TGTGCCAGCAGTTACTATCTGGGGAGTTACACCGGGGAGCTGTTTTTT
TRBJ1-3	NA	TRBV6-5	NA	CASSYGAHSGNTIYF	TGTGCCAGCAGTTACGGCGCGCACTCTGGAAACACCATATATTTT
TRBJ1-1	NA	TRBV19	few	CASSSRDGEAFF	TGTGCCAGTAGTAGCCGGGACGGTGAAGCTTTCTTT
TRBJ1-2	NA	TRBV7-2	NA	CASSFQNYGYTF	TGTGCCAGCAGCTTTCAGAACTATGGCTACACCTTC
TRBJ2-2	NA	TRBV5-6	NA	CASSFRRTGELFF	TGTGCCAGCAGCTTCCGCAGAACCGGGGAGCTGTTTTTT
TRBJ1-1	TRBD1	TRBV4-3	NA	CASSQWQGQGAFF	TGCGCCAGCAGCCAATGGCAGGGACAGGGGGCTTTCTTT
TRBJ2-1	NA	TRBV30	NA	CAWSVAGYQFF	TGTGCCTGGAGTGTGGCAGGGTATCAGTTCTTC
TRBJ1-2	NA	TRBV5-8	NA	CASSSGLRARYGYTF	TGTGCCAGCAGCTCGGGACTCCGGGCGCGGTATGGCTACACCTTC
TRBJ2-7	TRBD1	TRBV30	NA	CAWRGFPGQMYEQYF	TGTGCCTGGAGAGGGTTTCCGGGACAGATGTACGAGCAGTACTTC
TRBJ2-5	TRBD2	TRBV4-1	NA	CASSQDGTSGVETQYF	TGCGCCAGCAGCCAAGATGGAACTAGCGGGGTGGAGACCCAGTACTTC
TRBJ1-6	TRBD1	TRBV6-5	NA	CASSFGQGNNSPLHF	TGTGCCAGCAGTTTCGGACAGGGGAATAATTCACCCCTCCACTTT
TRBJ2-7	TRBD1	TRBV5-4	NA	CASRRDRGSYEQYF	TGTGCCAGCAGGCGGGACAGGGGCTCCTACGAGCAGTACTTC
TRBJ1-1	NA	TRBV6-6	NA	CASRIRTENTEAFF	TGTGCCAGCAGGATACGGACAGAGAACACTGAAGCTTTCTTT
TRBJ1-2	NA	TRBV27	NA	CASSWGRSNPNGYTF	TGTGCCAGCAGTTGGGGACGGTCAAACCCAAATGGCTACACCTTC
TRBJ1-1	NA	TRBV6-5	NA	CASTSSENTEAFF	TGTGCCAGCACCTCCTCAGAGAACACTGAAGCTTTCTTT
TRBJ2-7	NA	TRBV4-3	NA	CASSRGQEQYF	TGCGCCAGCAGCCGAGGACAGGAGCAGTACTTC